This is a list of T cell receptor beta chains from one sample in a study of beta chain features in type 1 diabetes. TCRdb keeps only in-frame clones here, not all; method: immunoSEQ multiplex PCR. The table includes around 180,000 clones, 6.5% to 8.5% detected once. Sequenced sample: central memory CD4+ T cells from blood. The receptors stem from a man aged 18 to 29 with type 1 diabetes. Both conserved end residues are part of each CDR3. The order of the fields is D gene, V gene, clone size, J gene, CDR3 protein, CDR3 DNA. The D gene is left open where the match is weak. The listing skips clone size in some rows; elsewhere it reads once, few, many or a size class.

d_call: .; v_call: TRBV9; clone_size: .; j_call: TRBJ2-1; cdr3_aa: CASSARGFGSYNEQFF; cdr3_nt: TGTGCCAGCAGCGCGCGAGGATTTGGCTCCTACAATGAGCAGTTCTTC
d_call: TRBD1; v_call: TRBV7-2; clone_size: few; j_call: TRBJ1-6; cdr3_aa: CASSLEGQGGSPLHF; cdr3_nt: TGTGCCAGCAGCTTAGAGGGACAGGGAGGATCACCCCTCCACTTT
d_call: TRBD1; v_call: TRBV15; clone_size: few; j_call: TRBJ1-4; cdr3_aa: CATSLDRVIEKLFF; cdr3_nt: TGTGCCACCAGCCTCGACAGGGTGATTGAAAAACTGTTTTTT
d_call: .; v_call: TRBV5-4; clone_size: .; j_call: TRBJ2-3; cdr3_aa: CASSFDGSTDTQYF; cdr3_nt: TGTGCCAGCAGCTTCGACGGGAGCACAGATACGCAGTATTTT
d_call: .; v_call: TRBV2; clone_size: few; j_call: TRBJ2-6; cdr3_aa: CASSVDSGANVLTF; cdr3_nt: TGTGCCAGTTCGGTAGACTCTGGGGCCAACGTCCTGACTTTC
d_call: TRBD1; v_call: TRBV30; clone_size: few; j_call: TRBJ1-1; cdr3_aa: CAWTPGTVNTEAFF; cdr3_nt: TGTGCCTGGACCCCCGGGACAGTGAACACTGAAGCTTTCTTT
d_call: .; v_call: TRBV18; clone_size: few; j_call: TRBJ2-7; cdr3_aa: CASSPRESGGGEQYF; cdr3_nt: TGTGCCAGCTCACCACGGGAGTCAGGGGGAGGAGAGCAGTACTTC
d_call: .; v_call: TRBV7-2; clone_size: few; j_call: TRBJ1-2; cdr3_aa: CASSAGLQDYGYTF; cdr3_nt: TGTGCCAGCAGCGCGGGTCTGCAGGACTATGGCTACACCTTC
d_call: .; v_call: TRBV4-1; clone_size: .; j_call: TRBJ1-1; cdr3_aa: CASSQDPQGSNTEAFF; cdr3_nt: TGCGCCAGCAGCCAAGACCCTCAGGGGAGTAACACTGAAGCTTTCTTT
d_call: .; v_call: TRBV6-6; clone_size: few; j_call: TRBJ2-7; cdr3_aa: CASSLPGLYEQYF; cdr3_nt: TGTGCCAGCAGCCTCCCAGGCCTATACGAGCAGTACTTC
d_call: .; v_call: TRBV28; clone_size: .; j_call: TRBJ1-2; cdr3_aa: CASRLALDSYYGYTF; cdr3_nt: TGTGCCAGCAGACTTGCCTTGGACAGCTACTATGGCTACACCTTC
d_call: .; v_call: TRBV5-1; clone_size: .; j_call: TRBJ2-2; cdr3_aa: CASSLAASITGELFF; cdr3_nt: TGCGCCAGCAGCTTGGCGGCTAGCATTACCGGGGAGCTGTTTTTT
d_call: .; v_call: TRBV11-2; clone_size: few; j_call: TRBJ1-1; cdr3_aa: CASSRNRDEAFF; cdr3_nt: TGTGCCAGCAGCCGGAACAGGGATGAAGCTTTCTTT
d_call: .; v_call: TRBV10-3; clone_size: .; j_call: TRBJ2-3; cdr3_aa: CAIRDSSSTDTQYF; cdr3_nt: TGTGCCATCAGGGACTCCTCTAGCACAGATACGCAGTATTTT
d_call: .; v_call: TRBV30; clone_size: .; j_call: TRBJ1-2; cdr3_aa: CAWDRPGQYSNYGYTF; cdr3_nt: TGTGCCTGGGACCGCCCCGGACAGTACTCTAACTATGGCTACACCTTC
d_call: .; v_call: TRBV4-3; clone_size: .; j_call: TRBJ2-1; cdr3_aa: CASSQGLSGIYNEQFF; cdr3_nt: TGCGCCAGCAGCCAAGGTCTGTCGGGGATCTACAATGAGCAGTTCTTC
d_call: .; v_call: TRBV19; clone_size: many; j_call: TRBJ2-2; cdr3_aa: CASSNQGTGELFF; cdr3_nt: TGTGCCAGTAGTAATCAGGGTACCGGGGAGCTGTTTTTT
d_call: .; v_call: TRBV15; clone_size: .; j_call: TRBJ1-1; cdr3_aa: CATSRAGSLNTEAFF; cdr3_nt: TGTGCCACCAGCAGAGCAGGGTCGCTGAACACTGAAGCTTTCTTT
d_call: .; v_call: TRBV5-1; clone_size: .; j_call: TRBJ2-1; cdr3_aa: CASSQDSASNEQFF; cdr3_nt: TGCGCCAGCAGCCAGGACAGTGCGTCCAATGAGCAGTTCTTC
d_call: TRBD1; v_call: TRBV7-8; clone_size: few; j_call: TRBJ2-6; cdr3_aa: CASSSRQGPSGANVLTF; cdr3_nt: TGTGCCAGCAGTTCCAGACAGGGACCCTCTGGGGCCAACGTCCTGACTTTC
d_call: TRBD2; v_call: TRBV4-3; clone_size: few; j_call: TRBJ2-1; cdr3_aa: CASSQGPGLADNEQFF; cdr3_nt: TGCGCCAGCAGCCAAGGCCCGGGACTAGCAGACAATGAGCAGTTCTTC
d_call: .; v_call: TRBV28; clone_size: .; j_call: TRBJ2-3; cdr3_aa: CASRVAADTQYF; cdr3_nt: TGTGCCAGCAGAGTCGCCGCGGATACGCAGTATTTT
d_call: .; v_call: TRBV5-6; clone_size: few; j_call: TRBJ2-5; cdr3_aa: CASSLGLGAVAQYF; cdr3_nt: TGTGCCAGCAGCTTGGGACTAGGTGCAGTGGCCCAGTACTTC
d_call: .; v_call: TRBV10-3; clone_size: .; j_call: TRBJ2-3; cdr3_aa: CAIRMDSTDTQYF; cdr3_nt: TGTGCCATCAGGATGGACTCCACAGATACGCAGTATTTT
d_call: .; v_call: TRBV20-1; clone_size: .; j_call: TRBJ1-2; cdr3_aa: CSAHHYGYTF; cdr3_nt: TGCAGTGCTCATCACTATGGCTACACCTTC
d_call: TRBD1; v_call: TRBV5-1; clone_size: few; j_call: TRBJ2-7; cdr3_aa: CASSTGQGGNEQYF; cdr3_nt: TGCGCCAGCAGCACCGGACAGGGCGGGAACGAGCAGTACTTC
d_call: TRBD1; v_call: TRBV2; clone_size: .; j_call: TRBJ1-2; cdr3_aa: CASSLQGGGYTF; cdr3_nt: TGTGCCAGCAGTCTCCAGGGGGGAGGCTACACCTTC
d_call: TRBD1; v_call: TRBV6-5; clone_size: .; j_call: TRBJ2-3; cdr3_aa: CASSRGQTSTDTQYF; cdr3_nt: TGTGCCAGCAGTCGGGGACAGACCAGCACAGATACGCAGTATTTT
d_call: .; v_call: TRBV7-2; clone_size: many; j_call: TRBJ1-2; cdr3_aa: CASSERRQEDGYTF; cdr3_nt: TGTGCCAGCAGCGAAAGGAGACAGGAGGATGGCTACACCTTC
d_call: TRBD1; v_call: TRBV7-9; clone_size: .; j_call: TRBJ2-5; cdr3_aa: CASSPGQGVEETQYF; cdr3_nt: TGTGCCAGCAGCCCGGGACAGGGGGTCGAAGAGACCCAGTACTTC
d_call: TRBD2; v_call: TRBV5-1; clone_size: .; j_call: TRBJ2-5; cdr3_aa: CASSSSRGLVGETQYF; cdr3_nt: TGCGCCAGCAGCTCCTCCCGAGGACTAGTCGGGGAGACCCAGTACTTC
d_call: .; v_call: TRBV9; clone_size: few; j_call: TRBJ2-3; cdr3_aa: CASSISLAESSTDTQYF; cdr3_nt: TGTGCCAGCAGCATATCTTTAGCGGAGTCTAGCACAGATACGCAGTATTTT
d_call: .; v_call: TRBV28; clone_size: few; j_call: TRBJ2-7; cdr3_aa: CASSLSGSRNEQYF; cdr3_nt: TGTGCCAGCAGTTTATCAGGGTCGAGGAACGAGCAGTACTTC
d_call: TRBD1; v_call: TRBV5-1; clone_size: many; j_call: TRBJ1-4; cdr3_aa: CASSAWMRVRGDEKLFF; cdr3_nt: TGCGCCAGCAGCGCATGGATGCGGGTCAGGGGGGACGAAAAACTGTTTTTT
d_call: TRBD1; v_call: TRBV30; clone_size: .; j_call: TRBJ2-7; cdr3_aa: CAWRGAGGVYEQYF; cdr3_nt: TGTGCCTGGAGGGGGGCAGGGGGCGTCTACGAGCAGTACTTC
d_call: TRBD2; v_call: TRBV11-2; clone_size: .; j_call: TRBJ2-3; cdr3_aa: CASSSPAGGAPHTQYF; cdr3_nt: TGTGCCAGCAGCTCACCCGCGGGGGGGGCCCCTCATACGCAGTATTTT
d_call: TRBD1; v_call: TRBV11-2; clone_size: .; j_call: TRBJ2-3; cdr3_aa: CASSRGTARTDTQYF; cdr3_nt: TGTGCCAGCAGCCGAGGGACAGCTAGGACAGATACGCAGTATTTT
d_call: .; v_call: TRBV5-4; clone_size: .; j_call: TRBJ2-7; cdr3_aa: CASTRQADTAQYF; cdr3_nt: TGTGCCAGCACAAGACAGGCAGATACGGCGCAGTACTTC
d_call: TRBD2; v_call: TRBV29-1; clone_size: many; j_call: TRBJ2-3; cdr3_aa: CSVGREVQDTQYF; cdr3_nt: TGCAGCGTTGGGCGGGAGGTCCAAGATACGCAGTATTTT
d_call: TRBD2; v_call: TRBV9; clone_size: few; j_call: TRBJ2-7; cdr3_aa: CASSPRGSGGYEQYF; cdr3_nt: TGTGCCAGCAGCCCTCGGGGTAGCGGGGGCTACGAGCAGTACTTC
d_call: .; v_call: TRBV2; clone_size: .; j_call: TRBJ2-5; cdr3_aa: CASNGGSGLRQETQYF; cdr3_nt: TGTGCCAGCAACGGGGGTTCTGGGCTACGGCAAGAGACCCAGTACTTC
d_call: TRBD1; v_call: TRBV30; clone_size: few; j_call: TRBJ1-2; cdr3_aa: CAWSDRTGTYRYTF; cdr3_nt: TGTGCCTGGAGTGACAGGACAGGAACTTACCGCTACACCTTC
d_call: .; v_call: TRBV18; clone_size: .; j_call: TRBJ2-3; cdr3_aa: CASSSGSTDTQYF; cdr3_nt: TGTGCCAGCTCCAGCGGGAGCACAGATACGCAGTATTTT
d_call: TRBD1; v_call: TRBV5-1; clone_size: few; j_call: TRBJ1-1; cdr3_aa: CASSWDRAPTEAFF; cdr3_nt: TGCGCCAGCAGCTGGGACAGGGCCCCGACTGAAGCTTTCTTT
d_call: .; v_call: TRBV18; clone_size: many; j_call: TRBJ2-5; cdr3_aa: CASSPQRETQYF; cdr3_nt: TGTGCCAGCTCACCCCAACGGGAGACCCAGTACTTC
d_call: TRBD1; v_call: TRBV28; clone_size: few; j_call: TRBJ1-5; cdr3_aa: CASSLMTGGLLGANQPQHF; cdr3_nt: TGTGCCAGCAGTTTGATGACAGGGGGACTTCTCGGAGCTAATCAGCCCCAGCATTTT
d_call: .; v_call: TRBV7-2; clone_size: .; j_call: TRBJ1-1; cdr3_aa: CASSMTVNTEAFF; cdr3_nt: TGTGCCAGCAGTATGACAGTGAACACTGAAGCTTTCTTT
d_call: .; v_call: TRBV6-1; clone_size: few; j_call: TRBJ1-5; cdr3_aa: CASSDAGTRVFF; cdr3_nt: TGTGCCAGCAGTGACGCCGGGACAAGAGTCTTTTTT
d_call: TRBD2; v_call: TRBV15; clone_size: few; j_call: TRBJ2-1; cdr3_aa: CATSRGGIAGYNEQFF; cdr3_nt: TGTGCCACCAGCAGAGGGGGTATAGCGGGATACAATGAGCAGTTCTTC
d_call: .; v_call: TRBV5-1; clone_size: .; j_call: TRBJ2-7; cdr3_aa: CASSHGQLYEQYF; cdr3_nt: TGCGCCAGCAGCCATGGACAGTTGTACGAGCAGTACTTC
d_call: .; v_call: TRBV5-6; clone_size: .; j_call: TRBJ2-5; cdr3_aa: CASSLGWWETQYF; cdr3_nt: TGTGCCAGCAGCCTCGGGTGGTGGGAGACCCAGTACTTC
d_call: .; v_call: TRBV6-1; clone_size: .; j_call: TRBJ2-7; cdr3_aa: CASSEARQTLYEQYF; cdr3_nt: TGTGCCAGCAGTGAAGCGAGACAGACCCTCTACGAGCAGTACTTC
d_call: .; v_call: TRBV4-3; clone_size: few; j_call: TRBJ1-1; cdr3_aa: CASSQAYADHRVYEAFF; cdr3_nt: TGCGCCAGCAGCCAGGCTTACGCTGATCACAGGGTCTATGAAGCTTTCTTT
d_call: TRBD2; v_call: TRBV27; clone_size: .; j_call: TRBJ2-7; cdr3_aa: CASRTSGSIEQYF; cdr3_nt: TGTGCCAGCAGAACTAGCGGGAGTATCGAGCAGTACTTC